The rows below give T cell receptor beta chains drawn from one sample of a study of T cells in Graves' hyperthyroidism and ophthalmopathy. TCRdb passed the multiplex PCR reads through MiXCR, listing each CDR3 protein once. The sample includes 640,000 or so distinct CDR3 sequences, about 14% of them seen just once. Sequencing was carried out using blood. Receptors originate from a woman in her 40s with Graves' ophthalmopathy. Each CDR3 is given with its conserved first and last residue. D genes are given only for firm matches. Clone size appears in some rows only: once, few, many, or a class for an expanded clone.

size	V	D	J	CDR3	DNA
many	TRBV24-1	NA	TRBJ1-5	CATSRSNSNQPQHF	TGTGCCACCAGTCGTTCGAATAGCAATCAGCCCCAGCATTTT
NA	TRBV18	NA	TRBJ1-5	CASSRGVDSNQPQHF	TGTGCCAGCTCACGAGGGGTTGACAGCAATCAGCCCCAGCATTTT
many	TRBV15	TRBD1	TRBJ1-1	CATGPDRGGTEAFF	TGTGCCACGGGCCCGGACAGGGGGGGGACTGAAGCTTTCTTT
many	TRBV5-6	TRBD2	TRBJ2-2	CASSLEAGERGELFF	TGTGCCAGCAGCTTGGAAGCGGGAGAACGCGGGGAGCTGTTTTTT
many	TRBV15	NA	TRBJ2-7	CATKEGAFSYEQYF	TGTGCCACAAAGGAGGGGGCTTTCTCCTACGAGCAGTACTTC
NA	TRBV7-3	TRBD1	TRBJ2-4	CASSLIGGQGAQNIQYF	TGTGCCAGCAGCTTAATAGGCGGACAGGGGGCGCAGAACATTCAGTACTTC
many	TRBV15	NA	TRBJ2-5	CATSREQISRETQYF	TGTGCCACCAGCAGAGAGCAAATCTCGAGGGAGACCCAGTACTTC
many	TRBV25-1	NA	TRBJ2-5	CASSETGLAQETQYF	TGTGCCAGCAGTGAAACGGGACTGGCCCAAGAGACCCAGTACTTC
many	TRBV30	TRBD1	TRBJ2-7	CAGGTGGEQYF	TGTGCCGGGGGGACAGGGGGCGAGCAGTACTTC
many	TRBV20-1	NA	TRBJ2-7	CSARGWSSYEQYF	TGCAGTGCTAGGGGGTGGAGCTCCTACGAGCAGTACTTC
few	TRBV4-1	NA	TRBJ2-7	CASSQAGPYEQYF	TGCGCCAGCAGCCAAGCTGGTCCCTACGAGCAGTACTTC
few	TRBV6-2/TRBV6-3	TRBD1	TRBJ2-7	CASSYSTGQSYEQYF	TGTGCCAGCAGTTACTCGACGGGACAGTCCTACGAGCAGTACTTC
many	TRBV11-2	TRBD2	TRBJ2-7	CASSFLAGGGSSYEQYF	TGTGCCAGCAGCTTCTTAGCGGGAGGGGGGAGCTCCTACGAGCAGTACTTC
many	TRBV4-1	TRBD1	TRBJ1-1	CASSRIPTGREGYTEAFF	TGCGCCAGCAGCCGGATACCGACAGGGAGAGAGGGGTACACTGAAGCTTTCTTT
many	TRBV27	NA	TRBJ2-7	CASSISDRSPYEQYF	TGTGCCAGCAGTATCTCCGACAGGTCCCCCTACGAGCAGTACTTC
many	TRBV18	NA	TRBJ2-2	CGSIANTGELFF	TGCGGCAGTATAGCGAACACCGGGGAGCTGTTTTTT
few	TRBV7-9	NA	TRBJ1-1	CASSLGEGKDAEAFF	TGTGCCAGCAGCTTAGGGGAGGGGAAAGATGCTGAAGCTTTCTTT
many	TRBV11-2	TRBD1	TRBJ2-7	CASSLDGTGWYEQYF	TGTGCCAGCAGCTTAGATGGGACAGGGTGGTACGAGCAGTACTTC
many	TRBV6-1	NA	TRBJ2-5	CASSVDLETQYF	TGTGCCAGCAGTGTGGATCTGGAGACCCAGTACTTC
many	TRBV3-1	NA	TRBJ2-7	CASSQRAVQSHEQYF	TGTGCCAGCAGCCAACGAGCGGTCCAGTCCCACGAGCAGTACTTC
many	TRBV6-2/TRBV6-3	NA	TRBJ2-2	CASSWGSGGELFF	TGTGCCAGCAGTTGGGGATCGGGCGGGGAGCTGTTTTTT
many	TRBV12-3/TRBV12-4	NA	TRBJ1-2	CASSSLANYGYTF	TGTGCCAGCAGTTCACTAGCTAACTATGGCTACACCTTC
many	TRBV7-2	NA	TRBJ1-5	CASRAGSSHQHF	TGTGCCAGCAGAGCCGGGTCCAGTCACCAGCATTTT
many	TRBV5-1	TRBD1	TRBJ1-1	CASSMDRLVTEAFF	TGCGCCAGCAGCATGGACAGGCTCGTAACTGAAGCTTTCTTT
many	TRBV5-1	TRBD1	TRBJ2-7	CASSTSGTGWTYEQYF	TGCGCCAGCAGCACATCCGGGACAGGGTGGACCTACGAGCAGTACTTC
NA	TRBV30	NA	TRBJ1-1	CAWSGVGTEAFF	TGTGCCTGGAGTGGAGTGGGAACTGAAGCTTTCTTT